Below, 14 T cell receptor beta chains from the same sample are listed, as sequenced in a study of metastatic and nonmetastatic thyroid tumors. From the PCR reads, TCRdb re-called clones with MiXCR. The sample lists around 20,000 clones, roughly 12% occurring once. No patient received treatment before thyroid surgery. The source material was blood. Source of these receptors: a female donor with papillary thyroid cancer or a benign thyroid nodule (not recorded which). Some clones in this sample may be carry-over from other donors' samples.

This clone was counted at least ten times. V usage is TRBV7-9 and J usage is TRBJ1-1, with 7 bases fitting TRBD1. CDR1 and CDR2 (germline): SEHNR, FQNEAQ (reference sequence). This CDR3 contains 15 residues. With V trimmed by 2 bases and J by 0 bases, 3 bases remained unmatched. CDR3 sequence reads: CASSLRGQLNTEAFF. The CDR3 nucleotides read TGTGCCAGCAGCTTAAGGGGGCAGTTGAACACTGAAGCTTTCTTT. The variable domain in full, completed from reference TRBV7-9 and TRBJ1-1, reads DTGVSQNPRHKITKRGQNVTFRCDPISEHNRLYWYRQTLGQGPEFLTYFQNEAQLEKSRLLSDRFSAERPKGSFSTLEIQRTEQGDSAMYLCASSLRGQLNTEAFFGQGTRLTVV.

This clone was detected ten times or more. The V call is TRBV20-1, the J call TRBJ1-2, with D possibly being TRBD1 (5 bases). The CDR3 has 13 residues. CDR1 is DFQATT and CDR2 is SNEGSKA in the germline V gene (reference sequence). Deletions cut 2 bases from V and 9 bases from J, with 16 bases between. The CDR3, as DNA: TGCAGTGCTAGATTGACCCTCGGGGGACGCTACACCTTC. Amino acids: CSARLTLGGRYTF.

The V gene is TRBV7-3, the J gene TRBJ2-7; 16 bases align to TRBD2. Germline CDR1 SGHTA, CDR2 FQGTGA. The CDR3 covers 17 residues. V dropped 5 bases and J dropped 10; count of bases not matched to a gene: 14. The DNA of the CDR3 is TGTGCCAGCAGCCCCACGGGACTAGCGGGAGGGCCGGGTTATCAGTACTTC. This translates into CASSPTGLAGGPGYQYF.

In its sample, this clone is medium-sized (0.01 to 0.1%). The J gene is TRBJ2-1, the V gene TRBV6-1, with D perhaps TRBD2 (6 bases). The CDR3 is 14 residues long. The germline V gene has CDR1 MNHNS and CDR2 SASEGT. V lost 6 bases to trimming and J lost 6 bases, with 15 bases between them. The CDR3 DNA is TGTGCCAGCAGGGGGGGTGAGTGGAGCAATGAGCAGTTCTTC. This translates into CASRGGEWSNEQFF.

This clone was recorded a few times. A much larger clone lies one base from this, so it may be a read error. The V gene is TRBV19, the J gene TRBJ1-1; TRBD1 matches at 8 bases. CDR3 length: 16 residues. Unmatched junction bases numbered 11, after V lost 8 bases and J lost 0 bases. Germline V CDR1 and CDR2: LNHDA, SQIVND (reference sequence). Here the CDR3 reads CASRSGRGHLNTEAFF. The CDR3, as DNA: TGTGCCAGTCGATCGGGCAGGGGGCACCTGAACACTGAAGCTTTCTTT. The whole variable domain, remainder taken from reference TRBV19 and TRBJ1-1, is DGGITQSPKYLFRKEGQNVTLSCEQNLNHDAMYWYRQDPGQGLRLIYYSQIVNDFQKGDIAEGYSVSREKKESFPLTVTSAQKNPTAFYLCASRSGRGHLNTEAFFGQGTRLTVV.

This clone was seen many times. V usage is TRBV27 and J usage is TRBJ1-3; a weak D match, TRBD1 (5 bases). CDR1 is MNHEY and CDR2 is SMNVEV in the germline V gene (reference sequence). This CDR3 spans 15 amino acids. V lost 5 bases and J lost 0, with 11 bases in between. In DNA, the CDR3 is TGTGCCAGCAGTCCCGACAGCTACTCTGGAAACACCATATATTTT. As protein: CASSPDSYSGNTIYF.

This clone has only a few counts. The chain has TRBV27 and TRBJ2-1; D is undetermined. This CDR3 has 14 amino acids. Germline V gene data show CDR1 as MNHEY and CDR2 as SMNVEV (reference sequence). Trimming took 5 bases from V and 12 from J, leaving 20 bases between them. CDR3 loop: CASSPTPPGFWQFF. The DNA for the CDR3 is TGTGCCAGCAGTCCAACACCTCCCGGATTTTGGCAGTTCTTC.

At least ten counts were recorded for this clone. The rearrangement links TRBV19 to TRBJ2-3, with a possible D match to TRBD2 (6 bases). Germline CDR1 reads LNHDA; CDR2 reads SQIVND (reference sequence). CDR3 length equals 12 residues. V shed 7 bases and J shed 15 bases, with 20 bases lying between them. The DNA for the CDR3 is TGTGCCAGTAACGGCGGGGACTTAATTGATTATTTT. This codes for CASNGGDLIDYF.

The sample holds many counts of this clone. The gene calls are TRBV30 and TRBJ2-5, with 12 nucleotides matching TRBD2. This CDR3 is built from 14 residues. Germline lookup yields CDR1 GTSNPN and CDR2 SVGIG (reference sequence). The V and J ends lost 0 bases and 7 bases, in that order; junction bases with no gene match: 3. The CDR3 DNA reads TGTGCCTGGAGTGTACTAGCGGGAGGTGGGACCCAGTACTTC. This encodes CAWSVLAGGGTQYF.

A few counts support this clone. V usage is TRBV5-6 and J usage is TRBJ1-1; 10 positions agree with TRBD1. CDR3 length: 12 residues. CDR1 and CDR2 from the germline V gene are SGHDT and YYEEEE. The ends lost 7 bases at V and 5 bases at J; junction bases unmatched: 2. Written as DNA, the CDR3 is TGTGCCAGCGGGACAGGGGTGACTGAAGCTTTCTTT. Translating it yields CASGTGVTEAFF. The variable domain in full, completed from reference TRBV5-6 and TRBJ1-1, reads DAGVTQSPTHLIKTRGQQVTLRCSPKSGHDTVSWYQQALGQGPQFIFQYYEEEERQRGNFPDRFSGHQFPNYSSELNVNALLLGDSALYLCASGTGVTEAFFGQGTRLTVV.

Sample share makes this clone medium-sized. The J gene is TRBJ1-2, the V gene TRBV12-3 or TRBV12-4, with D uncertain. The CDR3 totals 14 residues. V dropped 1 base and J dropped 5 bases, with 11 bases sitting between them. The CDR3 loop is CASSLGHLGYGYTF. The DNA for the CDR3 is TGTGCCAGCAGTTTAGGGCACTTGGGTTATGGCTACACCTTC.

This clone was counted ten times or more. The V gene is TRBV20-1, the J gene TRBJ2-1; 11 bases are a match to TRBD2. The CDR3 consists of 14 residues. Trimming cost V 5 bases and J 7 bases; bases outside gene matches: 7. The germline gives CDR1 DFQATT, CDR2 SNEGSKA (reference sequence). The CDR3 DNA reads TGCAGTGCTCCTAGCGGGGGGAGTGGTAATGAGCAGTTCTTC. Its protein product is CSAPSGGSGNEQFF.

This clone was seen at least ten times. Other nucleotide sequences from this sample produce the same CDR3. V is TRBV2 and J is TRBJ2-1, with 10 bases fitting TRBD2. Per the germline V gene, CDR1 is SNHLY and CDR2 is FYNNEI. This CDR3 region has 15 residues. J lost 6 bases, V lost 8 bases, and 10 bases had no gene match. As DNA, the CDR3 is TGTGCCAGCGCGCTTAGCGGGGGGATAAGCAATGAGCAGTTCTTC. It encodes CASALSGGISNEQFF.

This clone was counted at least ten times. V usage is TRBV7-9 and J usage is TRBJ1-6; no clear D. V lost 5 bases and J 7 bases, leaving 6 bases between the germline ends. The germline V gene has CDR1 SEHNR and CDR2 FQNEAQ (reference sequence). CDR3 length equals 12 residues. DNA for the CDR3: TGTGCCAGCAGCCCCGAAAATTCACCCCTCCACTTT. Its translation is CASSPENSPLHF.